One sample yielded the 32 T cell receptor beta chains listed below, sequenced in a study of beta chain features in type 1 diabetes. What was sequenced were expressed TCRB transcripts, since all of the isolated RNA had been reverse transcribed. Generated by immunoSEQ multiplex PCR, the TCRdb table keeps only in-frame clones and is missing some. The data show approximately 360,000 clones, roughly 12% seen once. Study conclusions and caveats: Significant though moderate, a shortening of TCRB CDR3s appeared in all four CD4+ subsets of Type 1 diabetes patients.

No antigens are known for them. Sequencing input: naive CD4+ T cells from blood. All receptors come from a woman aged 18-29 years with type 1 diabetes.

The sample holds a few counts of this clone. This sequence joins TRBV5-6 and TRBJ2-5; D possibly corresponds to TRBD1 (6 bases). Germline CDR1 is SGHDT and CDR2 is YYEEEE. Trimming shortened V by 7 bases and J by 9 bases, and 16 bases separated the two germline ends. The CDR3 contains 12 residues. Written as DNA, the CDR3 is TGTGCCAGCTCCCCGACAGGAAAGGCCCAGTACTTC. Translating it yields CASSPTGKAQYF.

This chain connects TRBV2 to TRBJ2-1; TRBD1 might be the D (5 bases). Germline assignment: CDR1 SNHLY and CDR2 FYNNEI. CDR3 length: 13 residues. Trimming pared 7 bases from V and 9 bases from J, leaving 16 bases between. CDR3 sequence reads: CASTPVGVAEQFF. Here the CDR3 DNA reads TGTGCCAGCACCCCGGTAGGGGTGGCTGAGCAGTTCTTC.

This clone was observed a few times. The chain recombines TRBV28 with TRBJ2-7; 8 bases are a match to TRBD2. Germline assignment: CDR1 MDHEN and CDR2 SYDVKM. The CDR3 loop spans 14 amino acids. J was trimmed by 7 bases and V by 4 bases; bases with no gene match: 9. In DNA, the CDR3 is TGTGCCAGCAGTTCTGGCGGGAGGAATCGTGAGCAGTACTTC. It translates to CASSSGGRNREQYF.

The rearrangement joins TRBV11-2 to TRBJ2-1, with TRBD1 identical over 7 bases. V trimming: 7 bases; J trimming: 3 bases; junction bases outside the gene matches: 15. Germline V gene sequence: CDR1 SGHAT, CDR2 FQNNGV. This CDR3 comprises 17 residues. The CDR3 region is CASKHGRGQSYYNEQFF. CDR3 bases: TGTGCCAGCAAACATGGTAGGGGACAGTCTTACTACAATGAGCAGTTCTTC.

The table lists this clone with a few counts. In nucleotides, the CDR3 is TGTGCTAGTGGTCTTGTACTGACAGCTGCCGATTCACCCCTCCACTTT. Translated, it gives CASGLVLTAADSPLHF. The chain joins TRBV12-5 to TRBJ1-6, with D possibly being TRBD1 (5 bases). Trimming cost V 5 bases and J 8 bases, with 19 bases left between them. The CDR3 totals 16 residues. Germline-derived CDR1 and CDR2 are LGHNT and FRNRAP.

This sequence joins TRBV18 and TRBJ1-5; the D gene is possibly TRBD1 (5 bases). The germline gives CDR1 KGHSH, CDR2 LQKENI. This CDR3 is built from 14 residues. V dropped 2 bases and J dropped 1 base, with 6 bases sitting between them. The chain's CDR3 is CASSPGGSNQPQHF. The CDR3 DNA is TGTGCCAGCTCACCAGGGGGGAGCAATCAGCCCCAGCATTTT. Based on the CDR3 plus reference TRBV18 and TRBJ1-5, the full variable domain is NAGVMQNPRHLVRRRGQEARLRCSPMKGHSHVYWYRQLPEEGLKFMVYLQKENIIDESGMPKERFSAEFPKEGPSILRIQQVVRGDSAAYFCASSPGGSNQPQHFGDGTRLSIL.

J is TRBJ1-5 and V is TRBV19; D not certain. Germline V CDR1 and CDR2: LNHDA, SQIVND (reference sequence). Trimming took 5 bases from V and 4 from J, leaving 6 bases between them. The CDR3 totals 12 residues. CDR3 sequence reads: CASSPRNQPQHF. The CDR3 bases are TGTGCCAGTAGTCCTCGTAATCAGCCCCAGCATTTT. Drawing the rest from reference TRBV19 and TRBJ1-5, the complete variable domain is DGGITQSPKYLFRKEGQNVTLSCEQNLNHDAMYWYRQDPGQGLRLIYYSQIVNDFQKGDIAEGYSVSREKKESFPLTVTSAQKNPTAFYLCASSPRNQPQHFGDGTRLSIL.

The chain combines TRBV2 with TRBJ2-1, with D possibly matching TRBD2 (6 bases). There are 15 residues in the CDR3. Per germline, CDR1 SNHLY and CDR2 FYNNEI. V gave up 1 base and J gave up 1 base, with 8 bases separating them. In DNA form, the CDR3 reads TGTGCCAGCAGTGAAGAGGGACTTTCCTACAATGAGCAGTTCTTC. This codes for CASSEEGLSYNEQFF.

This CDR3 reads CAWKERGRRAFF. CDR3 coding DNA: TGTGCCTGGAAAGAGCGGGGGCGCAGGGCTTTCTTT. This chain connects TRBV30 to TRBJ1-1; D may be TRBD1 (6 bases). The germline gives CDR1 GTSNPN, CDR2 SVGIG (reference sequence). This CDR3 contains 12 residues. The ends were cut back, 4 bases at V and 11 bases at J, with 17 bases in the middle. The variable domain in full, completed from reference TRBV30 and TRBJ1-1, reads SQTIHQWPATLVQPVGSPLSLECTVEGTSNPNLYWYRQAAGRGLQLLFYSVGIGQISSEVPQNLSASRPQDRQFILSSKKLLLSDSGFYLCAWKERGRRAFFGQGTRLTVV.

The chain couples TRBV9 to TRBJ2-3; 8 nucleotides agree with TRBD2. V was clipped by 0 bases and J by 4 bases; unmatched bases: 10. The CDR3 is 17 residues long. In germline, CDR1 is SGDLS, CDR2 YYNGEE. In nucleotides, the CDR3 is TGTGCCAGCAGCGTAGGCTTGAGCGGGGGAGTCTCAGATACGCAGTATTTT. As protein: CASSVGLSGGVSDTQYF.

This clone occurred a few times. The chain is built from TRBV14 and TRBJ2-5; D is ambiguous. The CDR3 totals 14 residues. Germline CDR1 reads SGHDN; CDR2 reads FVKESK. V was clipped by 4 bases and J by 7 bases, with 16 bases between them. This chain's CDR3 is CASSLAVKARTQYF. The CDR3, as DNA: TGTGCCAGCAGCCTCGCGGTGAAGGCGAGGACCCAGTACTTC.

This clone was observed a few times. V is TRBV15 and J is TRBJ2-5; possibly TRBD2 for D (7 bases). Trimming removed 5 bases from V and 0 bases from J, with 16 bases in between. Germline CDR1 and CDR2: LNHNV and YYDKDF (reference sequence). The CDR3 has 16 amino acids. The CDR3 DNA follows: TGTGCCACCAGCGGGGGGCCGGGAGGTTACCAAGAGACCCAGTACTTC. As protein: CATSGGPGGYQETQYF.

The chain recombines TRBV20-1 with TRBJ2-5; the D gene is possibly TRBD2 (7 bases). CDR1 is DFQATT, CDR2 SNEGSKA, per germline (reference sequence). The length of the CDR3 is 11 residues. The DNA of the CDR3 is TGCACCCTCGGGGGGCAGGAGACCCAGTACTTC. Translating it yields CTLGGQETQYF.

This chain joins TRBV7-2 and TRBJ2-7; D gene uncertain. V shed 5 bases and J shed 2 bases, with 10 bases lying between them. The CDR3 contains 13 residues. CDR1 SGHTA and CDR2 FQGNSA come from the germline V gene. The CDR3 coding sequence is TGTGCCAGCAGCCACGCCGACACCTACGAGCAGTACTTC. It encodes CASSHADTYEQYF.

The rearrangement links TRBV18 to TRBJ1-1, with TRBD1 as a possible D gene (5 bases). Germline loops: CDR1 KGHSH, CDR2 LQKENI. This CDR3 is 14 amino acids long. V was shortened by 4 bases and J by 1 base, with 10 bases between the two germline ends. DNA of the CDR3: TGTGCCAGCTCACTTCAGCAGGGGAACACTGAAGCTTTCTTT. Its protein product is CASSLQQGNTEAFF.

This clone was seen only a few times. CDR3 amino acids: CATSPGMPAGGRETQYF. The CDR3 DNA reads TGTGCCACCAGCCCGGGGATGCCAGCGGGAGGGAGAGAGACCCAGTACTTC. The V call is TRBV15, the J call TRBJ2-5, with 10 bases matching TRBD2. V was clipped by 5 bases and J by 4 bases; unmatched bases: 13. The germline V gene has CDR1 LNHNV and CDR2 YYDKDF (reference sequence). This CDR3 region has 17 residues.

There are a few counts of this clone. The chain uses TRBV7-7 and TRBJ2-5, with TRBD1 matching over 9 bases. The better agreement between TRBJ2-7 and the DNA end casts doubt on the J call. Germline loops: CDR1 SSHAT, CDR2 FNYEAQ (reference sequence). CDR3 length: 13 residues. The CDR3 DNA is TGTGCCAGCAGCTCGACAGGGGGAGGCGAGCAGTACTTC. It codes for CASSSTGGGEQYF.

The genes are TRBV4-1 and TRBJ1-2; D remains ambiguous. This CDR3 region has 14 residues. The germline V gene has CDR1 MGHRA and CDR2 YSYEKL. The V end lost 1 base, the J end lost 4 bases, and 10 bases lay between the germline ends. CDR3 sequence: CASSQAREVYGYTF. The CDR3 nucleotides read TGCGCCAGCAGCCAAGCACGGGAAGTCTATGGCTACACCTTC.

The chain combines TRBV5-4 with TRBJ2-3; 8 bases fit TRBD1. Trimming cost V 9 bases and J 8 bases; bases outside gene matches: 20. The CDR3 covers 16 residues. CDR1 and CDR2 (germline): SGHNT, YYREEE (reference sequence). The CDR3 coding sequence is TGTGCCATCCACGACCCGGACAGGGATTCTTTAAGTACGCAGTATTTT. Translation: CAIHDPDRDSLSTQYF.

This chain connects TRBV29-1 to TRBJ1-4; 8 bases align to TRBD1. The germline V gene has CDR1 SQVTM and CDR2 ANQGSEA. This CDR3 has 13 residues. Trimming at V came to 6 bases and at J to 6 bases, leaving 6 bases not matched to a gene. The CDR3 here is CSVRTGQDEKLFF. CDR3 nucleotides: TGCAGCGTCCGGACAGGGCAAGATGAAAAACTGTTTTTT. The full variable domain, its missing parts supplied by reference TRBV29-1 and TRBJ1-4, is SAVISQKPSRDICQRGTSLTIQCQVDSQVTMMFWYRQQPGQSLTLIATANQGSEATYESGFVIDKFPISRPNLTFSTLTVSNMSPEDSSIYLCSVRTGQDEKLFFGSGTQLSVL.

V is TRBV5-6 and J is TRBJ2-1, with TRBD1 as a possible D gene (5 bases). Germline-derived CDR1 and CDR2 are SGHDT and YYEEEE. V was trimmed by 0 bases and J by 6 bases, leaving 13 bases between them. The CDR3 runs 15 residues. CDR3 nucleotides: TGTGCCAGCAGCTTGGTATCCCCTACAGGCAATGAGCAGTTCTTC. Translated: CASSLVSPTGNEQFF.

This clone was counted between two and nine times. This rearrangement joins TRBV19 to TRBJ1-5; D gene uncertain. This CDR3 has 18 residues. In germline, CDR1 is LNHDA, CDR2 SQIVND (reference sequence). The V end was cut by 3 bases, the J end by 1 base, with 19 bases between. The chain's CDR3 is CASSIPLPPRVSNQPQHF. The CDR3 region has the DNA TGTGCCAGTAGTATTCCTCTCCCCCCGCGGGTAAGCAATCAGCCCCAGCATTTT.

This clone was recorded a few times. V and J are TRBV4-3 and TRBJ2-1; 12 nucleotides match TRBD2. This CDR3 is 16 amino acids long. CDR1 and CDR2 (germline): LGHNA, YSLEER. V lost 0 bases, J lost 6 bases, and 3 bases stayed unmatched. The CDR3 here is CASSQDRGLAGNEQFF. The CDR3, as DNA: TGCGCCAGCAGCCAAGATAGGGGACTAGCGGGCAATGAGCAGTTCTTC.

The V gene is TRBV7-9, the J gene TRBJ2-7; a weak D match, TRBD1 (6 bases). Germline-derived CDR1 and CDR2 are SEHNR and FQNEAQ (reference sequence). There are 14 residues in the CDR3. V was shortened by 4 bases and J by 6 bases, with 16 bases between the two germline ends. The CDR3: CASSSETGPIEQYF. Written as DNA, the CDR3 is TGTGCCAGCAGCTCTGAGACAGGACCCATCGAGCAGTACTTC.

The rearrangement joins TRBV14 to TRBJ2-1; no firm D call. Germline-derived CDR1 and CDR2 are SGHDN and FVKESK. CDR3 size: 15 residues. V was shortened by 3 bases and J by 2 bases, with 11 bases between the two germline ends. In DNA, the CDR3 is TGTGCCAGCAGCCACAGGATCCGGACCTACAATGAGCAGTTCTTC. This sequence encodes CASSHRIRTYNEQFF.

The gene calls are TRBV15 and TRBJ2-4, with 7 bases lining up with TRBD1. Trimming removed 6 bases from V and 3 bases from J; junction bases left unmatched: 8. CDR1 is LNHNV and CDR2 is YYDKDF in the germline V gene (reference sequence). The CDR3 has 15 residues. CDR3 sequence reads: CATSQSQGDKNIQYF. CDR3 sequence (DNA): TGTGCCACCAGTCAGAGTCAGGGGGACAAAAACATTCAGTACTTC.

The chain joins TRBV9 to TRBJ2-5, with D possibly matching TRBD1 (6 bases). The germline V gene encodes CDR1 SGDLS and CDR2 YYNGEE. V was trimmed by 4 bases and J by 4 bases, leaving 14 bases between them. The length of the CDR3 is 14 residues. This CDR3 is CASSPDGGRETQYF. In nucleotides, the CDR3 is TGTGCCAGCAGCCCTGATGGGGGCCGAGAGACCCAGTACTTC.

The table lists this clone with a few counts. The gene calls are TRBV30 and TRBJ2-7, with TRBD1 identical over 9 bases. With 7 bases clipped from V and 5 bases from J, the junction kept 6 bases outside the gene matches. Germline-derived CDR1 and CDR2 are GTSNPN and SVGIG (reference sequence). CDR3 length: 12 residues. The CDR3 reads CAFRDRAHEQYF. CDR3 nucleotide sequence: TGTGCCTTCCGGGACAGGGCCCACGAGCAGTACTTC.

This clone was recorded a few times. One end of the junction fails to match germline, which may point to a read error. This sequence joins TRBV15 and TRBJ2-5; 9 positions match TRBD1. Germline V gives CDR1 LNHNV, CDR2 YYDKDF (reference sequence). The CDR3 spans 16 residues. CDR3 nucleotides: TGTGCCACCAGCAGGGCCGGGACAGGGAGCCAACAGACCCAGTACTTC. Amino acid sequence: CATSRAGTGSQQTQYF.

The rearrangement uses TRBV30 and TRBJ1-1; possibly TRBD1 for D (6 bases). The length of the CDR3 is 13 residues. Trimming shortened V by 2 bases and J by 6 bases, and 13 bases separated the two germline ends. CDR1 GTSNPN and CDR2 SVGIG come from the germline V gene (reference sequence). CDR3 sequence: CAWSTQGGSEAFF. The DNA for the CDR3 is TGTGCCTGGAGTACACAGGGAGGGTCTGAAGCTTTCTTT.

This rearrangement joins TRBV18 to TRBJ2-5; 9 nucleotides match TRBD1. The CDR3 is 15 amino acids. V dropped 3 bases and J dropped 5; count of bases not matched to a gene: 7. CDR1 is KGHSH and CDR2 is LQKENI in the germline V gene. CDR3 in DNA: TGTGCCAGCTCACCGCTCGGGGGGACAGGGGAGACCCAGTACTTC. Residues: CASSPLGGTGETQYF.

The chain is built from TRBV4-3 and TRBJ2-4, with a weak D call TRBD2 (6 bases). There are 13 residues in the CDR3. Germline V gene sequence: CDR1 LGHNA, CDR2 YSLEER. Trimming took off 0 bases at V and 12 bases at J, with 12 bases between the two ends. This CDR3 reads CASSQDGRGTQYF. CDR3 nucleotides: TGCGCCAGCAGCCAAGATGGGCGCGGGACTCAGTACTTC.